One T cell receptor (beta chain) is described in this entry. What this receptor recognizes is not known. No qualities accompany the bases; no much larger clone lies one base away. Cut back by 4 bases and 0 bases, the V and J ends lie 10 bases apart. CDR1 and CDR2, per the germline V gene, are SGHRS and YFSETQ. Its CDR3 holds 14 amino acids, cysteine through phenylalanine. Only the CDR3 part of the read is kept: 42 bases, read in frame from the first base. The data derive from a study of T cell changes during pregnancy in multiple sclerosis (dated by TCRdb to between 2017 and 2020). Broadly, across the study: Changes in the T cell repertoire over the course of pregnancy were examined in this study in women with multiple sclerosis.

Library preparation employed the immunoSEQ multiplex PCR assay. The table comes from immuneACCESS by way of TCRdb, which keeps in-frame sequences with V and J called. Part of the clones is missing from these tables; in studies checked, under half for an unresolved V gene and the rest for unknown reasons. This sample has approximately 92,000 clones in its table, and around 92% of those were observed once. The top ten hold about 2.4% of the sample. The sequence came from a female donor with multiple sclerosis, enrolled in a pregnancy study. This chain joins TRBV5-1 to TRBJ1-1; the D gene cannot be resolved reliably. Source: peripheral blood, taken in the first trimester of pregnancy. The CDR3 protein: CASSPGSLNTEAFF. The bases are TGCGCCAGCAGCCCCGGTTCGCTGAACACTGAAGCTTTCTTT.